This T cell receptor (beta chain) stems from a study of early T cells in non-severe SARS-CoV-2 infection. For the study at large: The authors sequenced bulk RNA from unsorted whole blood, leaving chains unpaired. Study-wide results and limits: Matching results from VDJdb favored anti-spike CD8 responses, leaving private and CD4 specificities undetected.

Tagging with unique molecular identifiers was applied to individual cDNA molecules. In TCRdb, the 5' RACE reads were re-called with MiXCR into one record per CDR3 protein. The table shows some 51,000 distinct CDR3 sequences, with about 15% occurring only once. This CDR3 is 15 amino acids long. The ends were cut back, 2 bases at V and 2 bases at J, with 10 bases in the middle. Per germline, CDR1 LNHDA and CDR2 SQIVND (reference sequence). Of note for this clonotype: Antigen: not known.

This clonotype was obtained from an adult who was a healthcare worker with PCR-confirmed SARS-CoV-2 infection or an uninfected control (not recorded which). This chain links TRBV19 with TRBJ1-5, with D maybe TRBD1 (5 bases). Sample: whole blood, taken at baseline. CDR3 nucleotides: TGTGCCAGTAGTATAAAGTGGGGGGGCAATCAGCCCCAGCATTTT. This sequence encodes CASSIKWGGNQPQHF.